Presented here are 30 T cell receptor beta chains from one specimen sequenced in a study of vaccination effects on CD4 cells after COVID-19. Assay: immunoSEQ multiplex PCR; the TCRdb copy retains only in-frame clones and omits some. The sample contains 12,000 to 15,000 clones, about 78% of which appear only once. Before sequencing, viral peptide pools were used by the ViraFEST assay to expand antigen-specific CD4+ T cells. Culturing for roughly 9 days preceded CD4+ T cell isolation. The person acquired a PCR-confirmed SARS-CoV-2 infection between March and December 2020. Every participant took two doses of the BNT162b2 or mRNA-1273 vaccine. Antigens of these TCRs are unknown. Sequences were derived from CD4+ T cells from PBMCs cultured with SARS-CoV-2 spike peptides, sampled after COVID-19 vaccination. These receptors were taken from a human donor who had a prior SARS-CoV-2 infection.

The V and J genes are TRBV18 and TRBJ2-7; 9 nucleotides agree with TRBD2. Germline V gene data show CDR1 as KGHSH and CDR2 as LQKENI. V was clipped by 0 bases and J by 2 bases; unmatched bases: 5. The CDR3 is 16 residues long. The CDR3 reads CASSPPGSGRTYEQYF. Here the CDR3 DNA reads TGTGCCAGCTCACCACCGGGTAGCGGGAGAACCTACGAGCAGTACTTC.

The chain joins TRBV9 to TRBJ2-3; D is possibly TRBD1 or TRBD2 (5 bases each). Per germline, CDR1 SGDLS and CDR2 YYNGEE. V lost 0 bases, J lost 1 base, and 12 bases lay in between. The CDR3 contains 16 residues. The CDR3 here is CASSVDAGTRTDTQYF. The CDR3 region has the DNA TGTGCCAGCAGCGTAGATGCAGGGACGCGCACAGATACGCAGTATTTT.

V usage is TRBV14 and J usage is TRBJ2-7; the D gene is possibly TRBD2 (5 bases). Germline values: CDR1 SGHDN, CDR2 FVKESK. CDR3 size: 13 residues. V lost 1 base, J lost 6 bases, and 10 bases lay in between. In DNA, the CDR3 is TGTGCCAGCAGCCAAGTAGTAGGAGGCGAGCAGTACTTC. As protein: CASSQVVGGEQYF.

The chain is built from TRBV30 and TRBJ2-7; 7 bases fit TRBD1. V was pared by 2 bases and J by 2 bases, with 12 bases of the junction left unmatched. CDR1 and CDR2 (germline): GTSNPN, SVGIG (reference sequence). The CDR3 is 16 amino acids. DNA for the CDR3: TGTGCCTGGAGTACAAAGAGACGTCAGGGGGCCTACGAGCAGTACTTC. This gives the protein CAWSTKRRQGAYEQYF. The variable domain in full, with the rest retrieved from reference TRBV30 and TRBJ2-7, is SQTIHQWPATLVQPVGSPLSLECTVEGTSNPNLYWYRQAAGRGLQLLFYSVGIGQISSEVPQNLSASRPQDRQFILSSKKLLLSDSGFYLCAWSTKRRQGAYEQYFGPGTRLTVT.

The chain links TRBV6-2 or TRBV6-3 to TRBJ2-2; 8 nucleotides match TRBD2. With V trimmed by 6 bases and J by 5 bases, 5 bases remained unmatched. The CDR3 is made up of 14 amino acids. The germline V gene encodes CDR1 MNHEY and CDR2 SVGEGT. The CDR3 DNA reads TGTGCCAGCAGCTTCGGGACTAGGACCGGGGAGCTGTTTTTT. This translates into CASSFGTRTGELFF.

CDR3 residues: CASSRTGPAKNIQYF. CDR3 DNA sequence: TGCGCCAGCAGCCGGACCGGGCCCGCCAAAAACATTCAGTACTTC. The chain employs TRBV23-1 and TRBJ2-4; D is ambiguous. TRBV23-1 is an ORF, with its function uncertain. There are 15 residues in the CDR3. V dropped 6 bases and J dropped 1 base, with 13 bases sitting between them.

This clone has only a few counts. The chain uses TRBV28 and TRBJ2-2; D ambiguous. V was shortened by 8 bases and J by 7 bases, with 17 bases between the two germline ends. Per germline, CDR1 MDHEN and CDR2 SYDVKM. The CDR3 runs 14 residues. The CDR3 spells CASGTEGLGGELFF. CDR3 DNA sequence: TGTGCCAGCGGCACGGAAGGGTTGGGCGGGGAGCTGTTTTTT.

The CDR3 DNA is TGTGCCAGCAGCCAAACCGGTACTTACGAGCAGTACTTC. Amino acids: CASSQTGTYEQYF. J is TRBJ2-7 and V is TRBV3-1 (or the pseudogene TRBV3-2); no clear D. V was shortened by 2 bases and J by 4 bases, with 9 bases between the two germline ends. CDR3 size: 13 residues. Germline lookup yields CDR1 LGHDT and CDR2 YNNKEL (reference sequence).

The chain is built from TRBV5-4 and TRBJ1-1; D not certain. V was pared by 0 bases and J by 7 bases, with 10 bases between. CDR1 and CDR2 from the germline V gene are SGHNT and YYREEE (reference sequence). This CDR3 region has 13 residues. The CDR3 loop is CASSLDLTDEAFF. DNA of the CDR3: TGTGCCAGCAGCTTGGATTTAACGGATGAAGCTTTCTTT.

CDR3 bases: TGTGCCAGCAGGCCCAGCAGGGACGGCTATGGCTACACCTTC. It is translated as CASRPSRDGYGYTF. The gene calls are TRBV3-1 (or the pseudogene TRBV3-2) and TRBJ1-2; possibly TRBD1 for D (5 bases). Trimming shortened V by 6 bases and J by 4 bases, and 15 bases separated the two germline ends. The CDR3 loop spans 14 amino acids. Germline values: CDR1 LGHDT, CDR2 YNNKEL (reference sequence).

The V and J genes are TRBV29-1 and TRBJ1-1, with D uncertain. Germline-derived CDR1 and CDR2 are SQVTM and ANQGSEA. This CDR3 spans 13 amino acids. The V end was cut by 4 bases, the J end by 4 bases, with 13 bases between. The CDR3: CSVVLGKGTEAFF. The CDR3 DNA is TGCAGCGTTGTCTTGGGGAAGGGCACTGAAGCTTTCTTT.

The V call is TRBV18, the J call TRBJ2-7; D is uncertain. The CDR3 sequence is 13 residues long. Germline CDR1 KGHSH, CDR2 LQKENI. V was pared by 3 bases and J by 6 bases, with 12 bases between. CDR3 bases: TGTGCCAGCTCACCGGACGGCAGATCCGAGCAGTACTTC. Translating gives CASSPDGRSEQYF.

This chain uses TRBV6-6 with TRBJ2-1; maybe TRBD2 (6 bases). Trimming took off 1 base at V and 3 bases at J, with 10 bases between the two ends. CDR3 length: 15 residues. Germline CDR1 MNHNY, CDR2 SVGAGI (reference sequence). CDR3 DNA: TGTGCCAGCAGTTACTACGCCGGGAGCTACAATGAGCAGTTCTTC. This gives the protein CASSYYAGSYNEQFF.

This chain joins TRBV9 and TRBJ2-1; D not resolved. Per the germline V gene, CDR1 is SGDLS and CDR2 is YYNGEE. The CDR3 spans 15 residues. Trimming cost V 0 bases and J 0 bases, with 7 bases left between them. The CDR3 sequence: CASSVELSSYNEQFF. For the CDR3, the DNA is TGTGCCAGCAGCGTAGAGTTAAGCTCCTACAATGAGCAGTTCTTC.

The chain recombines TRBV18 with TRBJ2-2, with 10 bases identical to TRBD2. The CDR3 loop spans 16 amino acids. Germline-derived CDR1 and CDR2 are KGHSH and LQKENI. V dropped 4 bases and J dropped 3; count of bases not matched to a gene: 5. The CDR3 nucleotides read TGTGCCAGCTCACGGCCTAGCGGGGGTTACACCGGGGAGCTGTTTTTT. This encodes CASSRPSGGYTGELFF.

This sequence joins TRBV18 and TRBJ2-7; 7 bases match TRBD1. CDR1 is KGHSH and CDR2 is LQKENI in the germline V gene. This CDR3 has 15 amino acids. The V segment lost 5 bases and the J segment 2 bases; nucleotides outside the gene matches: 9. This CDR3 is CASSVIQGIAYEQYF. DNA for the CDR3: TGTGCCAGCTCAGTTATACAGGGGATAGCCTACGAGCAGTACTTC.

The chain links TRBV30 to TRBJ2-1, with a weak D call TRBD1 (5 bases). CDR3 size: 15 residues. The V end lost 6 bases, the J end lost 0 bases, and 15 bases lay between the germline ends. Germline lookup yields CDR1 GTSNPN and CDR2 SVGIG (reference sequence). DNA of the CDR3: TGTGCCTGTAACCGACAGAAGAGCTCCTACAATGAGCAGTTCTTC. Amino acids: CACNRQKSSYNEQFF.

The chain uses TRBV18 and TRBJ2-1, with no clear D. This CDR3 has 15 amino acids. The V gene's germline CDR1 is KGHSH and CDR2 LQKENI. V was cut by 6 bases and J by 1 base, with 13 bases left in between. The CDR3 spells CASSPDGFSYNEQFF. Written as DNA, the CDR3 is TGTGCCAGCTCCCCGGACGGATTTTCCTACAATGAGCAGTTCTTC.

V usage is TRBV5-4 and J usage is TRBJ2-7; the D is unclear. V lost 2 bases and J lost 1, with 10 bases in between. This CDR3 spans 14 amino acids. From germline, CDR1 is SGHNT and CDR2 YYREEE (reference sequence). CDR3 amino acids: CASSLFGYSYEQYF. CDR3 nucleotides: TGTGCCAGCAGCTTATTCGGGTATTCCTACGAGCAGTACTTC.

The rearrangement links TRBV5-6 to TRBJ2-1, with TRBD1 identical over 7 bases. After removal of 2 bases from V and 4 bases from J, the junction contained 9 bases not matched to a gene. Germline CDR1 is SGHDT and CDR2 is YYEEEE. The CDR3 is 16 amino acids. CDR3 sequence: CASSFTGANIYNEQFF. CDR3 sequence (DNA): TGTGCCAGCAGCTTCACAGGGGCCAACATATACAATGAGCAGTTCTTC.

V and J are TRBV7-3 and TRBJ2-2, with TRBD2 identical over 8 bases. Trimming removed 1 base from V and 1 base from J; junction bases left unmatched: 14. Looked up from germline, CDR1 is SGHTA and CDR2 is FQGTGA. The CDR3 totals 20 residues. DNA of the CDR3: TGTGCCAGCAGCTTAAAGGCTAACGCGGCGGGAGGCCTGAACACCGGGGAGCTGTTTTTT. It codes for CASSLKANAAGGLNTGELFF.

This chain connects TRBV6-5 to TRBJ2-3, with a possible D match to TRBD2 (5 bases). The germline V gene encodes CDR1 MNHEY and CDR2 SVGAGI. The CDR3 extends over 15 amino acids. Trimming took off 6 bases at V and 0 bases at J, with 13 bases between the two ends. CDR3 in DNA: TGTGCCAGCAGCCGCGACTACACTAGCACAGATACGCAGTATTTT. This codes for CASSRDYTSTDTQYF.

This chain links TRBV19 with TRBJ2-3, with 9 bases fitting TRBD1. This CDR3 comprises 15 residues. Trimming at V came to 10 bases and at J to 5 bases, leaving 13 bases not matched to a gene. The V gene's germline CDR1 is LNHDA and CDR2 SQIVND (reference sequence). The CDR3 protein is CATWTTGGSGDTQYF. CDR3 nucleotides: TGTGCCACGTGGACCACAGGGGGCTCAGGAGATACGCAGTATTTT.

CDR3 sequence (DNA): TGTGCCAGCAGCCCCGGACTAGCTGGGGCGACCCAAGAGACCCAGTACTTC. Translating it yields CASSPGLAGATQETQYF. V usage is TRBV11-3 and J usage is TRBJ2-5; TRBD2 matches 8 bases. This CDR3 region has 17 residues. Germline-derived CDR1 and CDR2 are SGHNT and YENEEA. The ends lost 5 bases at V and 1 base at J; junction bases unmatched: 12.

This chain links TRBV5-5 with TRBJ2-7, with D perhaps matching TRBD1 (6 bases). Germline-derived CDR1 and CDR2 are SGHKS and YYEKEE (reference sequence). The CDR3 sequence is 12 residues long. The V end lost 2 bases, the J end lost 4 bases, and 7 bases lay between the germline ends. CDR3 residues: CASSFTGYEQYF. The CDR3 DNA reads TGTGCCAGCAGCTTTACAGGGTACGAGCAGTACTTC. The full variable domain, rest sourced from reference TRBV5-5 and TRBJ2-7, is DAGVTQSPTHLIKTRGQQVTLRCSPISGHKSVSWYQQVLGQGPQFIFQYYEKEERGRGNFPDRFSARQFPNYSSELNVNALLLGDSALYLCASSFTGYEQYFGPGTRLTVT.

This clone was seen a handful of times. The V call is TRBV10-3, the J call TRBJ1-2, with 7 nucleotides matching TRBD1. Losses at the gene ends were 7 bases for V and 2 bases for J; bases not matched to a gene: 7. This CDR3 region has 14 residues. CDR1 is ENHRY, CDR2 SYGVKD, per germline. The CDR3 DNA is TGTGCCATCATGGGGACAGATTCCAACTATGGCTACACCTTC. Encoded protein: CAIMGTDSNYGYTF.

This clone occurred once. The chain recombines TRBV10-3 with TRBJ2-1, with 13 bases aligning to TRBD2. Germline V CDR1 and CDR2: ENHRY, SYGVKD. V shed 4 bases and J 2 bases; nucleotides not matched to a gene: 11. CDR3 size: 19 residues. CDR3 in DNA: TGTGCCATCAGTGTTCGAACTAGCGGGGGGGCCGTGCCCTACAATGAGCAGTTCTTC. Translated, it gives CAISVRTSGGAVPYNEQFF.

The gene calls are TRBV7-9 and TRBJ1-1; D not certain. Germline CDR1 reads SEHNR; CDR2 reads FQNEAQ (reference sequence). The CDR3 runs 11 residues. The V end lost 1 base, the J end lost 11 bases, and 8 bases lay between the germline ends. CDR3 DNA sequence: TGTGCCAGCAGCTTAGGGGATCGTGCTTTCTTT. Translation: CASSLGDRAFF.

The V and J genes are TRBV18 and TRBJ2-3; D not certain. The CDR3 sequence is 14 residues long. Germline V gene sequence: CDR1 KGHSH, CDR2 LQKENI. Trimming took 1 base from V and 0 from J, leaving 5 bases between them. In nucleotides, the CDR3 is TGTGCCAGCTCACCACTTCTTAGCACAGATACGCAGTATTTT. It translates to CASSPLLSTDTQYF.

V is TRBV6-2 or TRBV6-3 and J is TRBJ1-3, with D unclear. The CDR3 contains 14 residues. Germline V gene lookup returns CDR1 MNHEY and CDR2 SVGEGT. V lost 2 bases, J lost 3 bases, and 8 bases lay in between. The CDR3 spells CASSYDGFGNTIYF. The CDR3 DNA sequence: TGTGCCAGCAGTTACGACGGGTTTGGAAACACCATATATTTT.